This T cell receptor beta chain was sequenced during a study of blood T cell repertoires in COVID-19. Here immunoSEQ multiplex PCR was the method, and the copy in TCRdb shows in-frame clones only, minus some. The sample records about 210,000 clones, 65% to 90% being singletons. This clone was detected only once. This receptor was taken from a woman aged 45-65 years with acute COVID-19. What was sequenced was PBMCs or T cells enriched from blood (not recorded which).

The CDR3 loop reads CASSIGRSNGVPPLHF. CDR3 DNA sequence: TGTGCCAGTAGTATAGGGAGGAGCAATGGGGTTCCACCCCTCCACTTT. This chain uses TRBV19 with TRBJ1-6; D unclear. Per the germline V gene, CDR1 is LNHDA and CDR2 is SQIVND (reference sequence). The germline V and J ends were trimmed by 1 base and 11 bases, with 18 bases remaining between them. The CDR3 contains 16 residues. The full variable domain, its missing parts supplied by reference TRBV19 and TRBJ1-6, is DGGITQSPKYLFRKEGQNVTLSCEQNLNHDAMYWYRQDPGQGLRLIYYSQIVNDFQKGDIAEGYSVSREKKESFPLTVTSAQKNPTAFYLCASSIGRSNGVPPLHFGNGTRLTVT.